These 11 T cell receptor beta chains were sequenced from one sample in a study of blood T cell repertoires in COVID-19. Generated by immunoSEQ multiplex PCR, the TCRdb table keeps only in-frame clones and is missing some. This sample has approximately 280,000 clones; 80% to 90% occur once, and the top ten carry more than 9.5%. Sequencing was carried out using peripheral blood. The receptor set was obtained from a woman between 70 and 85 years old with acute or convalescent COVID-19.

The V gene is TRBV19, the J gene TRBJ1-2; 8 bases line up with TRBD1. This CDR3 has 14 residues. Germline lookup yields CDR1 LNHDA and CDR2 SQIVND (reference sequence). After removal of 5 bases from V and 10 bases from J, the junction contained 12 bases not matched to a gene. In DNA, the CDR3 is TGTGCCAGTAGTCTCACTTCCGGGACAGGACCCTACACCTTC. Translating it yields CASSLTSGTGPYTF.

This clone was counted between two and nine times. The chain recombines TRBV24-1 with TRBJ1-4; D perhaps matches TRBD1 (6 bases). Germline V gene lookup returns CDR1 KGHDR and CDR2 SFDVKD. The CDR3 runs to 17 residues. V was shortened by 7 bases and J by 2 bases, with 19 bases between the two germline ends. DNA of the CDR3: TGTGCCACCAGCAGCGGGACATCCCGGGCGACTAATGAAAAACTGTTTTTT. Its translation is CATSSGTSRATNEKLFF.

This clone has only one observation. V gene TRBV6-1 combines with J gene TRBJ1-2; unclear D gene. The CDR3 runs 17 residues. V shed 2 bases and J shed 6 bases, with 22 bases lying between them. Germline V CDR1 and CDR2: MNHNS, SASEGT. CDR3 nucleotide sequence: TGTGCCAGCAGTGAATTTTTTATGGGTTTACAGATGGATGGCTACACCTTC. Its protein is CASSEFFMGLQMDGYTF.

The chain has TRBV5-4 and TRBJ1-6; 7 positions match TRBD1. CDR1 and CDR2 (germline): SGHNT, YYREEE (reference sequence). There are 17 residues in the CDR3. With 5 bases clipped from V and 7 bases from J, the junction kept 15 bases outside the gene matches. This CDR3 reads CASSGIRTQGKNSPLHF. DNA of the CDR3: TGTGCCAGCAGTGGAATACGGACACAGGGGAAAAATTCACCCCTCCACTTT.

This rearrangement joins TRBV2 to TRBJ2-3, with a tentative D call TRBD1 (6 bases). Germline V CDR1 and CDR2: SNHLY, FYNNEI. Trimming took off 2 bases at V and 10 bases at J, with 16 bases between the two ends. CDR3 length equals 14 residues. CDR3 sequence: CASSERGLGVAQYF. The DNA of the CDR3 is TGTGCCAGCAGTGAAAGGGGGTTGGGCGTGGCGCAGTATTTT.

The chain links TRBV18 to TRBJ1-3; D possibly corresponds to TRBD1 (5 bases). V was clipped by 6 bases and J by 0 bases, with 15 bases between them. Germline-derived CDR1 and CDR2 are KGHSH and LQKENI. The CDR3 runs 16 residues. CDR3 sequence reads: CASSPTRENSGNTIYF. The CDR3 bases are TGTGCCAGCTCCCCCACCAGGGAAAACTCTGGAAACACCATATATTTT.

The chain links TRBV19 to TRBJ2-3, with a weak D call TRBD1 (7 bases). With 7 bases removed from V and 7 bases from J, the gap between germline ends came to 15 bases. Germline CDR1 reads LNHDA; CDR2 reads SQIVND (reference sequence). The CDR3 is 13 residues long. This CDR3 is CASTISGGYTQYF. The CDR3 nucleotides read TGTGCCAGTACCATCTCAGGGGGGTATACGCAGTATTTT.

The count of this clone is one. The chain links TRBV27 to TRBJ1-4, with D perhaps TRBD1 (6 bases). From germline, CDR1 is MNHEY and CDR2 SMNVEV (reference sequence). The CDR3 has 14 amino acids. V lost 7 bases to trimming and J lost 5 bases, with 14 bases between them. DNA of the CDR3: TGTGCCAGCAAACCCACAGGGCCCAATGAAAAACTGTTTTTT. This encodes CASKPTGPNEKLFF. The full variable domain, completed using reference TRBV27 and TRBJ1-4, is EAQVTQNPRYLITVTGKKLTVTCSQNMNHEYMSWYRQDPGLGLRQIYYSMNVEVTDKGDVPEGYKVSRKEKRNFPLILESPSPNQTSLYFCASKPTGPNEKLFFGSGTQLSVL.

This clone was counted between two and nine times. The genes are TRBV5-1 and TRBJ1-2; D may be TRBD1 (6 bases). The length of the CDR3 is 15 residues. Germline V gene data show CDR1 as SGHRS and CDR2 as YFSETQ. The V and J ends lost 0 bases and 3 bases respectively, with 12 bases between them. CDR3 region: CASSLGPAGDYGYTF. DNA of the CDR3: TGCGCCAGCAGCTTGGGCCCCGCAGGGGACTATGGCTACACCTTC.

The chain is built from TRBV7-2 and TRBJ2-3; 7 positions agree with TRBD2. The CDR3 loop spans 14 amino acids. Germline CDR1 reads SGHTA; CDR2 reads FQGNSA. V lost 5 bases, J lost 4 bases, and 6 bases stayed unmatched. CDR3 sequence reads: CASSLEGRADTQYF. CDR3 sequence (DNA): TGTGCCAGCAGCCTGGAGGGGAGGGCAGATACGCAGTATTTT.

The chain carries TRBV27 and TRBJ1-2; the D gene is possibly TRBD1 (6 bases). Germline lookup yields CDR1 MNHEY and CDR2 SMNVEV (reference sequence). V was clipped by 5 bases and J by 2 bases, with 9 bases between them. The CDR3 has 13 amino acids. The CDR3 bases are TGTGCCAGCAGTATACAGGGAAACTATGGCTACACCTTC. The encoded protein is CASSIQGNYGYTF.